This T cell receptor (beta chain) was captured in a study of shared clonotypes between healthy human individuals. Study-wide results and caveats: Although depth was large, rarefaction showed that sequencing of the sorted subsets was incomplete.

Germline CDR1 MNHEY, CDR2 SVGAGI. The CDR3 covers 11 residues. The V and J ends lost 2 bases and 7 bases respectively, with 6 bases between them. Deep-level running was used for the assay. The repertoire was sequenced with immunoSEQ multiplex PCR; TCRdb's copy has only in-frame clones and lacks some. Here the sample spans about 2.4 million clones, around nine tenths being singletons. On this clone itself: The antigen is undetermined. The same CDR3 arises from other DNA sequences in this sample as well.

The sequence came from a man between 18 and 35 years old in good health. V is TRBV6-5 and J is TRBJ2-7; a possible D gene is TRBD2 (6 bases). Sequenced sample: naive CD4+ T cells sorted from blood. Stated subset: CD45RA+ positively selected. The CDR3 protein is CASSYAGEQYF. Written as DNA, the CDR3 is TGTGCCAGCAGTTACGCGGGGGAGCAGTACTTC.